This TCR beta chain emerged from a study of blood T cell repertoires in COVID-19. About the study: Both acute and convalescent COVID-19 samples were obtained from the United States, Italy and Spain. In each case, the material was cDNA or gDNA derived from T cells, B-cell-depleted T cells, or PBMCs.

As processed by the authors: From reference gene primer amplification, estimates of nucleated cell counts were derived. Libraries were prepared by immunoSEQ multiplex PCR; TCRdb keeps only in-frame clonotypes and omits some of them. D and trimming come from the DNA, and the V and J calls and clone size come from that table. This table holds roughly 70,000 clones, under 90% found once. The junction had 3 bases not matched to a gene; V was cut back by 2 bases and J by 2 bases. Germline CDR1 reads KGHSH; CDR2 reads LQKENI. The CDR3 is made up of 14 amino acids. The sample consisted of peripheral blood. The sequence was collected from a woman in her sixties with acute or convalescent COVID-19. The V call is TRBV18, the J call TRBJ2-7, with 7 bases aligning to TRBD1. CDR3 region: CASSPGTAAYEQYF. CDR3 nucleotides: TGTGCCAGCTCACCAGGGACAGCTGCCTACGAGCAGTACTTC.